This TCR beta chain comes out of a study of blood T cells in healthy people across ages. Study-wide background: Template switching captured about one barcoded beta molecule per two T cells.

Sample-barcoded 5' priming and a J-beta primer mix drove a second PCR of 7 to 11 cycles. A 12-random-nucleotide template-switch adaptor tagged each cDNA molecule. TCRdb called the 5' RACE reads again in MiXCR, with one record for every CDR3 protein. The table lists 1.4 million or so distinct CDR3 sequences, approximately 42% of them singletons. Each sample yielded at least 6 million isolated PBMCs. Study-wide results and limits: Naive T cell percentage and TCR beta diversity correlated strongly.

This clonotype was detected a few times. Its antigen is undetermined. Germline V gene lookup returns CDR1 WSHSY and CDR2 SAAADI. The length of the CDR3 is 15 residues. V lost 6 bases and J 2 bases, leaving 14 bases between the germline ends. The rearrangement links TRBV10-2 to TRBJ2-1; no clear D. Sequenced material: blood. This TCR was recovered from a young woman in good health. The CDR3 region is CASSALSTTYNEQFF. CDR3 coding DNA: TGCGCCAGCAGCGCCTTGAGCACCACCTACAATGAGCAGTTCTTC.